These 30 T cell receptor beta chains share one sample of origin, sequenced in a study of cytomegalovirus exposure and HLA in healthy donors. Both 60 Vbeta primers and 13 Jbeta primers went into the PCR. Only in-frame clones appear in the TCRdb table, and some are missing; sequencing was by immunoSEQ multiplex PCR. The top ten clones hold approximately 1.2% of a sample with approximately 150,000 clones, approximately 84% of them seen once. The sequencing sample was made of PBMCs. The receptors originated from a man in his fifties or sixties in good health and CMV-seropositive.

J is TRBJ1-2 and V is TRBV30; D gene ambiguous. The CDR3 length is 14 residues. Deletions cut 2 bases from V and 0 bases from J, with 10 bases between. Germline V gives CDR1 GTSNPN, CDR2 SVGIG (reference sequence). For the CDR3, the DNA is TGTGCCTGGAGTTACCTGACACCTAACTATGGCTACACCTTC. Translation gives CAWSYLTPNYGYTF.

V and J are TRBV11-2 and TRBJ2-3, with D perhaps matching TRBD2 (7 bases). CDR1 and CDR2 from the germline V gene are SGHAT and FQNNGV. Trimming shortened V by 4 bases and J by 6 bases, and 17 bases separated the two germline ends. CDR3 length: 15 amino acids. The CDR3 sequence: CASSSRRERGDTQYF. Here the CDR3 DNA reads TGTGCCAGCAGCTCCCGGCGGGAGAGGGGGGATACGCAGTATTTT.

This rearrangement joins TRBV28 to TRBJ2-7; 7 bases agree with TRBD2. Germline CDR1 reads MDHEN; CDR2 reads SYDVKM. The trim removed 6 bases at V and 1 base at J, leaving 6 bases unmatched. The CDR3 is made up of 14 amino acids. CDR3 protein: CASRPGTKSYEQYF. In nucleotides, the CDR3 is TGTGCCAGCAGACCCGGGACTAAATCCTACGAGCAGTACTTC.

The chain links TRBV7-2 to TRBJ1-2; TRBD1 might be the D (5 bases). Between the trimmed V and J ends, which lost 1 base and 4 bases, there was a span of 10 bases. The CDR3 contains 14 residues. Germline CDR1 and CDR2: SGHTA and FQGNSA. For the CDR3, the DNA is TGTGCCAGCAGCTTAGAATCAGGGCTCTATGGCTACACCTTC. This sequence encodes CASSLESGLYGYTF.

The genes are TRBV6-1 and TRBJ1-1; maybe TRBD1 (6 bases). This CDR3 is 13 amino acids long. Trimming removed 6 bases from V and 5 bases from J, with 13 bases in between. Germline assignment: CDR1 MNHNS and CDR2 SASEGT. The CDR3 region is CASRTVQGTEAFF. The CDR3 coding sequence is TGTGCCAGCAGAACTGTACAGGGAACTGAAGCTTTCTTT.

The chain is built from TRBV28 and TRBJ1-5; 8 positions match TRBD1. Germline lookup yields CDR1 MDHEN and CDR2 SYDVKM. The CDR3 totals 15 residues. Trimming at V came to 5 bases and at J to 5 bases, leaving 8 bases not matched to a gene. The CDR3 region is CASSTGQVYDQPQHF. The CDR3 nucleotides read TGTGCCAGCAGTACGGGACAGGTTTATGATCAGCCCCAGCATTTT. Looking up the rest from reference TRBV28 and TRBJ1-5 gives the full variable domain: DVKVTQSSRYLVKRTGEKVFLECVQDMDHENMFWYRQDPGLGLRLIYFSYDVKMKEKGDIPEGYSVSREKKERFSLILESASTNQTSMYLCASSTGQVYDQPQHFGDGTRLSIL.

The CDR3 loop is CASTIGTGGYEQYF. CDR3 DNA sequence: TGTGCCAGCACCATCGGGACAGGGGGCTACGAGCAGTACTTC. V and J are TRBV11-2 and TRBJ2-7; 11 positions match TRBD1. CDR1 is SGHAT and CDR2 is FQNNGV in the germline V gene. There are 14 residues in the CDR3. The trim removed 7 bases at V and 3 bases at J, leaving 5 bases unmatched.

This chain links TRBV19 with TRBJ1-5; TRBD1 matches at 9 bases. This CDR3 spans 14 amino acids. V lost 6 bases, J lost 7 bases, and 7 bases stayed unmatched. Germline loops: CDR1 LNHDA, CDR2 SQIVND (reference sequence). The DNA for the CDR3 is TGTGCCAGTAGCCCGGGACAGGGAAACCAGCCCCAGCATTTT. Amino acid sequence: CASSPGQGNQPQHF. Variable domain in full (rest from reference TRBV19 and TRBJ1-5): DGGITQSPKYLFRKEGQNVTLSCEQNLNHDAMYWYRQDPGQGLRLIYYSQIVNDFQKGDIAEGYSVSREKKESFPLTVTSAQKNPTAFYLCASSPGQGNQPQHFGDGTRLSIL.

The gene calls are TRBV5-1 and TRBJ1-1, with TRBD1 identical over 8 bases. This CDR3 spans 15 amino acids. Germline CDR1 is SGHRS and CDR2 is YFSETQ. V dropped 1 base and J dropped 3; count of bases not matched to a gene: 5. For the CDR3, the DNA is TGCGCCAGCAGCTTGAGGGGACAGGTGTACACTGAAGCTTTCTTT. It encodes CASSLRGQVYTEAFF.

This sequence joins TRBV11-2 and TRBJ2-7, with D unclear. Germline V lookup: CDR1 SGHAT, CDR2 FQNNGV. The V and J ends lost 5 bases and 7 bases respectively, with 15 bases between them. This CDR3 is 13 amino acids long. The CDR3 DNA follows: TGTGCCAGCAGCCCTTTAAATCTTCAGGAGCAGTACTTC. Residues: CASSPLNLQEQYF.

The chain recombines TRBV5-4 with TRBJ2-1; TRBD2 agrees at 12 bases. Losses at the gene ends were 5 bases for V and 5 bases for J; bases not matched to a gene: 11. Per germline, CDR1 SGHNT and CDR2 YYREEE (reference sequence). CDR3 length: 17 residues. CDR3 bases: TGTGCCAGCAGATCTGCTAGCGGGAGGGCGGGGAACAATGAGCAGTTCTTC. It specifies CASRSASGRAGNNEQFF.

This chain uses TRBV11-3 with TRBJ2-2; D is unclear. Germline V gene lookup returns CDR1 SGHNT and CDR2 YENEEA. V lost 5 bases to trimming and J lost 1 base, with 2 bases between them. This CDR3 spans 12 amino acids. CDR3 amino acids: CASSQNTGELFF. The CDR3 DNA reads TGTGCCAGCAGCCAGAACACCGGGGAGCTGTTTTTT. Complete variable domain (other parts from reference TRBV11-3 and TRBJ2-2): EAGVVQSPRYKIIEKKQPVAFWCNPISGHNTLYWYLQNLGQGPELLIRYENEEAVDDSQLPKDRFSAERLKGVDSTLKIQPAELGDSAVYLCASSQNTGELFFGEGSRLTVL.

This CDR3 is CASSLGAGSYNEQFF. The CDR3 coding sequence is TGTGCCAGCAGCCTCGGCGCCGGGTCCTACAATGAGCAGTTCTTC. This chain connects TRBV9 to TRBJ2-1; no reliable D call. The CDR3 length is 15 residues. Per germline, CDR1 SGDLS and CDR2 YYNGEE. Deletions cut 4 bases from V and 1 base from J, with 12 bases between.

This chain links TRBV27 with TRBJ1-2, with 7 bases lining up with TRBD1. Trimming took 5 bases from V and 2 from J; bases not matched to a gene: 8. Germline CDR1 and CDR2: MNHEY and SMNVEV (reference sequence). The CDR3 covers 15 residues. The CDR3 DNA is TGTGCCAGCAGTCAGCTGACAGGGATGAACTATGGCTACACCTTC. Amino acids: CASSQLTGMNYGYTF.

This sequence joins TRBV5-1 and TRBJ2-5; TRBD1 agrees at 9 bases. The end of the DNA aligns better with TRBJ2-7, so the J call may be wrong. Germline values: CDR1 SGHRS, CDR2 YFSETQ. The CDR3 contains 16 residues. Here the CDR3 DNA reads TGCGCCAGCAGCCTAACCGGGACAGGGAATACCTACGAGCAGTACTTC. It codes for CASSLTGTGNTYEQYF.

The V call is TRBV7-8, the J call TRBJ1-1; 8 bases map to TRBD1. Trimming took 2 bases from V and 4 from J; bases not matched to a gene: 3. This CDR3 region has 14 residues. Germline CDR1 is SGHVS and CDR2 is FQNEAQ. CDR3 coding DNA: TGTGCCAGCAGCTTACGACAGGGGACCACTGAAGCTTTCTTT. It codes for CASSLRQGTTEAFF.

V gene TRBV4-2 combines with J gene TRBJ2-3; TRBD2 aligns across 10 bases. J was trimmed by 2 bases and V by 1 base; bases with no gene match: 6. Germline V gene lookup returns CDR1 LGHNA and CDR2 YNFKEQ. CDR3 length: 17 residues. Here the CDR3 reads CASSQVGAGGFTDTQYF. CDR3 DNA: TGTGCCAGCAGCCAAGTGGGAGCGGGGGGGTTCACAGATACGCAGTATTTT.

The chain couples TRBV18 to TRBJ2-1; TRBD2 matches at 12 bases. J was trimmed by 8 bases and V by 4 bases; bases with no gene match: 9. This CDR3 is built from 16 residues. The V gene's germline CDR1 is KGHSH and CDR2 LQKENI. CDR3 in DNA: TGTGCCAGCTCACGTCGACTAGCGGGAGTCATCGATGAGCAGTTCTTC. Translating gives CASSRRLAGVIDEQFF.

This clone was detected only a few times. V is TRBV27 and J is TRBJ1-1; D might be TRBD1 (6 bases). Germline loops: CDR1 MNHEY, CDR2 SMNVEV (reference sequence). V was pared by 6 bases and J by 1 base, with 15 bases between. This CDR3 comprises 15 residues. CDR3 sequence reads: CASRARGLGNTEAFF. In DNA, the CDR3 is TGTGCCAGCAGGGCTAGGGGGTTAGGGAACACTGAAGCTTTCTTT.

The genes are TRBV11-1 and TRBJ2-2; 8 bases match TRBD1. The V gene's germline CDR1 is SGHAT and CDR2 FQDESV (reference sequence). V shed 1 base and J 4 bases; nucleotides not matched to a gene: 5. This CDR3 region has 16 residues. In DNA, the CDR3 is TGTGCCAGCAGCTTAGACAGGGGGAAGTCCACCGGGGAGCTGTTTTTT. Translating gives CASSLDRGKSTGELFF.

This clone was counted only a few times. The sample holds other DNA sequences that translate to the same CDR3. As DNA, the CDR3 is TGTGCCAGCAGTCCGCCTAGCGGACTCACAGATACGCAGTATTTT. This codes for CASSPPSGLTDTQYF. The chain employs TRBV28 and TRBJ2-3; 7 nucleotides line up with TRBD2. Per germline, CDR1 MDHEN and CDR2 SYDVKM. The CDR3 loop spans 15 amino acids. V trimming: 5 bases; J trimming: 2 bases; junction bases outside the gene matches: 7. The full variable domain, completed using reference TRBV28 and TRBJ2-3, is DVKVTQSSRYLVKRTGEKVFLECVQDMDHENMFWYRQDPGLGLRLIYFSYDVKMKEKGDIPEGYSVSREKKERFSLILESASTNQTSMYLCASSPPSGLTDTQYFGPGTRLTVL.

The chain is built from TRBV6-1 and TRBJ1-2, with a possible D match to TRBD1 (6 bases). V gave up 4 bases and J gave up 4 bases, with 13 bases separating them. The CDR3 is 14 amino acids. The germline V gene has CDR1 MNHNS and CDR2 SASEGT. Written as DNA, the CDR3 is TGTGCCAGCAGTGGCACAGGGAACGGCTATGGCTACACCTTC. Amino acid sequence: CASSGTGNGYGYTF.

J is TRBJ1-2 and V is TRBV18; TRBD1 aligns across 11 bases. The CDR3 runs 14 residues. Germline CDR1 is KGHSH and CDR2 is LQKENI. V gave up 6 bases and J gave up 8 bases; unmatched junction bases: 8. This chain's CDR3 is CASSPDRGRGGYTF. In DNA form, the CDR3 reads TGTGCCAGCTCTCCGGACAGGGGGCGTGGGGGCTACACCTTC.

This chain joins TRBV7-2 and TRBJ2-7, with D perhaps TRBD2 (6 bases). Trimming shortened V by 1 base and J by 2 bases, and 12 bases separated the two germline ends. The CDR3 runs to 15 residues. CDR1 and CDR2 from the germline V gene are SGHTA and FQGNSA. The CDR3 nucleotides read TGTGCCAGCAGCTTAGGGACTATCCTCCCCTACGAGCAGTACTTC. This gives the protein CASSLGTILPYEQYF.

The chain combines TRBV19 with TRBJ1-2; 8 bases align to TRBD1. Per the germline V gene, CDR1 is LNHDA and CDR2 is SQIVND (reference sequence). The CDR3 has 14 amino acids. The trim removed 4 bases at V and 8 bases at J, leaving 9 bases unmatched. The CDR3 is CASSKTGERNGYTF. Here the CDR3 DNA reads TGTGCCAGTAGTAAGACAGGGGAACGGAACGGCTACACCTTC.

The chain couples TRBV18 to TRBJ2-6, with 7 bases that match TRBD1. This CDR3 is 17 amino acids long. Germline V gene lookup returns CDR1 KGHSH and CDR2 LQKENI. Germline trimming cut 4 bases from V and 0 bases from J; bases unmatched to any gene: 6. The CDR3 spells CASSRDRVSSGANVLTF. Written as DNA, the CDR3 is TGTGCCAGCTCACGGGACAGAGTTAGCTCTGGGGCCAACGTCCTGACTTTC.

The CDR3 DNA sequence: TGTGCCAGCACCCCTATAAGCCACGAGCAGTACTTC. Amino acid sequence: CASTPISHEQYF. This chain links TRBV11-2 with TRBJ2-7; D ambiguous. V gave up 7 bases and J gave up 5 bases, with 12 bases separating them. This CDR3 has 12 amino acids. Germline loops: CDR1 SGHAT, CDR2 FQNNGV.

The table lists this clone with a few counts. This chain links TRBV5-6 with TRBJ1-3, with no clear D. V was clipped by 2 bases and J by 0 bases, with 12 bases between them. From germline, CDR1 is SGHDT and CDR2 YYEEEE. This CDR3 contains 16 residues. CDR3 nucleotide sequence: TGTGCCAGCAGCTTATTCGAACAGATCTCTGGAAACACCATATATTTT. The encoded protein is CASSLFEQISGNTIYF. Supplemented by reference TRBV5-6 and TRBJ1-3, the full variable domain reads DAGVTQSPTHLIKTRGQQVTLRCSPKSGHDTVSWYQQALGQGPQFIFQYYEEEERQRGNFPDRFSGHQFPNYSSELNVNALLLGDSALYLCASSLFEQISGNTIYFGEGSWLTVV.

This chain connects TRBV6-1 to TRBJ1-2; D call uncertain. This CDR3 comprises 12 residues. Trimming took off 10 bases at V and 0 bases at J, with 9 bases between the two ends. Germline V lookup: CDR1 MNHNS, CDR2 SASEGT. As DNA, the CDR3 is TGTGCCACCGCGGGAACTAACTATGGCTACACCTTC. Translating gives CATAGTNYGYTF.

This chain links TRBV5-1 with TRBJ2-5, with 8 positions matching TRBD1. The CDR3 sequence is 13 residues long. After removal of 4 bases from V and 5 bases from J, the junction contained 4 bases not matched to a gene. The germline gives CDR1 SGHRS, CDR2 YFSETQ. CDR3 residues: CASSGQGWETQYF. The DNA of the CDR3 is TGCGCCAGCAGCGGACAGGGATGGGAGACCCAGTACTTC. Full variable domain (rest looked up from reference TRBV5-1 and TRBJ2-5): KAGVTQTPRYLIKTRGQQVTLSCSPISGHRSVSWYQQTPGQGLQFLFEYFSETQRNKGNFPGRFSGRQFSNSRSEMNVSTLELGDSALYLCASSGQGWETQYFGPGTRLLVL.